This T cell receptor beta chain was sequenced for a study of radiotherapy plus CTLA-4 blockade in lung cancer. As for the study in general: Of the patients, more than 15% showed objective responses and around 34% attained disease control. Findings of the study overall: Tumor-origin TCR clones grew in blood after radiotherapy plus ipilimumab.

About this clone itself: What it recognizes is unknown.

Measured with immunoSEQ multiplex PCR; TCRdb has only the in-frame clones, and not every one. The sample yields tens of thousands of clones, 70% to 90% seen once. This CDR3 has 15 residues. V was pared by 3 bases and J by 2 bases, with 13 bases between. Germline V gene data show CDR1 as KGHSH and CDR2 as LQKENI. The J gene is TRBJ1-2, the V gene TRBV18; D ambiguous. The specimen comprised peripheral blood, sampled from a patient treated with radiotherapy plus ipilimumab. The source is a human donor with non-small cell lung cancer that progressed on radiotherapy plus ipilimumab. The CDR3 DNA follows: TGTGCCAGCTCACCCCCCGTAGGAGGGAACTATGGCTACACCTTC. This encodes CASSPPVGGNYGYTF.